This TCR beta chain derives from a study of chemoradiotherapy in HPV16-positive cancers. Trimming took off 0 bases at V and 5 bases at J, with 7 bases between the two ends. Germline CDR1 and CDR2: GTSNPN and SVGIG (reference sequence). CDR3 length: 12 residues. This clone has a handful of counts. Here immunoSEQ multiplex PCR was the method, and the copy in TCRdb shows in-frame clones only, minus some. The sample has about 8,600 clones; 70% to 85% are singletons. The sequence was obtained from a human donor with HPV-associated anogenital cancer. The chain recombines TRBV30 with TRBJ1-2; D not resolved. The sample was collected from a patient who underwent chemoradiotherapy. The CDR3 here is CAWSVNEYGYTF. The CDR3 nucleotides read TGTGCCTGGAGTGTTAATGAGTATGGCTACACCTTC. The whole variable domain, filled in from reference TRBV30 and TRBJ1-2, reads SQTIHQWPATLVQPVGSPLSLECTVEGTSNPNLYWYRQAAGRGLQLLFYSVGIGQISSEVPQNLSASRPQDRQFILSSKKLLLSDSGFYLCAWSVNEYGYTFGSGTRLTVV.